This passage covers 26 T cell receptor beta chains from one sample sequenced in a study of T cells in Graves' hyperthyroidism and ophthalmopathy. Amplified regions were TCR beta CDR3 sequences from RNA transcripts. RT-PCR in the first round (using the HTBI primer set) targeted the TCR CDR3. Each CDR3 protein gets one entry after TCRdb re-called the multiplex PCR reads with MiXCR. The data show 500,000 to 650,000 distinct CDR3 sequences, 12% to 15% seen once. The sequenced sample was blood. The receptors shown here come from a woman in her thirties or forties with Graves' hyperthyroidism.

This clonotype turned up a few times. V and J are TRBV12-3 or TRBV12-4 and TRBJ1-2; 12 bases agree with TRBD1. V lost 6 bases, J lost 6 bases, and 2 bases stayed unmatched. CDR3 length equals 13 residues. CDR3 sequence reads: CASRGQGANGYTF. CDR3 nucleotides: TGTGCCAGCAGGGGACAGGGGGCGAATGGCTACACCTTC.

At least ten counts were recorded for this clonotype. This chain uses TRBV28 with TRBJ1-2; D gene unclear. The CDR3 extends over 12 amino acids. Trimming took off 6 bases at V and 0 bases at J, with 5 bases between the two ends. The V gene's germline CDR1 is MDHEN and CDR2 SYDVKM. The DNA of the CDR3 is TGTGCCAGCAGCGAAACTAACTATGGCTACACCTTC. Its translation: CASSETNYGYTF.

This clonotype was seen more than once but under ten times. J is TRBJ2-3 and V is TRBV7-9; 7 bases are a match to TRBD1. Germline assignment: CDR1 SEHNR and CDR2 FQNEAQ (reference sequence). The V gene end was trimmed by 3 bases and the J gene end by 4 bases; junction bases not matched to a gene: 1. The CDR3 is 13 residues long. CDR3 coding DNA: TGTGCCAGCAGCTTCGGGACAGCAGATACGCAGTATTTT. Protein product: CASSFGTADTQYF.

The chain is built from TRBV7-9 and TRBJ2-7; 7 bases map to TRBD1. CDR1 is SEHNR and CDR2 is FQNEAQ in the germline V gene (reference sequence). The V and J ends lost 5 bases and 1 base, in that order; junction bases with no gene match: 8. This CDR3 is 15 amino acids long. The DNA for the CDR3 is TGTGCCAGCAGCCAGGGGGAAAGCCAATCCTACGAGCAGTACTTC. Its protein product is CASSQGESQSYEQYF.

This clonotype was found many times. The chain employs TRBV30 and TRBJ1-1; unclear D gene. The V gene lost 2 bases and the J gene lost 3 bases, with 13 bases spanning the gap. The CDR3 length is 14 residues. The germline V gene has CDR1 GTSNPN and CDR2 SVGIG (reference sequence). CDR3 sequence (DNA): TGTGCCTGGAGTCTACGACGGGCAGACACTGAAGCTTTCTTT. Translated: CAWSLRRADTEAFF.

The chain has TRBV6-1 and TRBJ2-2, with 10 positions matching TRBD2. CDR3 size: 16 residues. V lost 3 bases, J lost 0 bases, and 1 base stayed unmatched. Germline CDR1 MNHNS, CDR2 SASEGT. Written as DNA, the CDR3 is TGTGCCAGCAGTGAGGGACTAGCGACGAACACCGGGGAGCTGTTTTTT. This gives the protein CASSEGLATNTGELFF.

The table lists this clonotype with many counts. The chain joins TRBV20-1 to TRBJ2-1, with 10 bases aligning to TRBD2. Per the germline V gene, CDR1 is DFQATT and CDR2 is SNEGSKA (reference sequence). This CDR3 has 15 amino acids. V gave up 3 bases and J gave up 7 bases; unmatched junction bases: 9. CDR3 region: CSARASGSKGNEQFF. In DNA form, the CDR3 reads TGCAGTGCTAGGGCTAGCGGGAGTAAGGGGAATGAGCAGTTCTTC.

There are a few counts of this clonotype. V is TRBV3-1 and J is TRBJ1-1; D is ambiguous. CDR1 is LGHDT and CDR2 is YNNKEL in the germline V gene (reference sequence). Trimming left V 3 bases short and J 1 base short, with 9 bases between. The CDR3 runs to 14 residues. The CDR3 spells CASSHILTNTEAFF. The CDR3 nucleotides read TGTGCCAGCAGCCATATACTCACGAACACTGAAGCTTTCTTT.

This clonotype was detected many times. CDR3 bases: TGTGCCAGCAGTCCTAACGGGGGCGAGCAGTACTTC. Protein product: CASSPNGGEQYF. The rearrangement uses TRBV28 and TRBJ2-7; D might be TRBD2 (6 bases). The germline V gene has CDR1 MDHEN and CDR2 SYDVKM. V dropped 5 bases and J dropped 6 bases, with 11 bases sitting between them. This CDR3 comprises 12 residues.

The V call is TRBV9, the J call TRBJ2-7; a possible D gene is TRBD2 (5 bases). V lost 4 bases, J lost 6 bases, and 14 bases lay in between. The CDR3 loop spans 13 amino acids. Germline V lookup: CDR1 SGDLS, CDR2 YYNGEE. The CDR3 region is CASSIREGGEQYF. Here the CDR3 DNA reads TGTGCCAGCAGCATCCGAGAGGGTGGCGAGCAGTACTTC.

Many counts were recorded for this clonotype. The chain couples TRBV7-3 to TRBJ2-2; TRBD1 agrees at 7 bases. The germline V gene encodes CDR1 SGHTA and CDR2 FQGTGA. The CDR3 runs to 16 residues. J lost 2 bases, V lost 1 base, and 4 bases had no gene match. The CDR3 sequence: CASSLNGDRNTGELFF. CDR3 coding DNA: TGTGCCAGCAGCTTAAATGGGGACAGAAACACCGGGGAGCTGTTTTTT.

This clonotype appeared many times. This chain links TRBV20-1 with TRBJ1-1; D is unclear. This CDR3 has 13 amino acids. Germline V gene lookup returns CDR1 DFQATT and CDR2 SNEGSKA (reference sequence). V was pared by 0 bases and J by 0 bases, with 5 bases between. In DNA, the CDR3 is TGCAGTGCTAGAGATCTGCTGAACACTGAAGCTTTCTTT. The encoded protein is CSARDLLNTEAFF.

V and J are TRBV28 and TRBJ2-1, with 10 bases matching TRBD1. There are 13 residues in the CDR3. After removal of 5 bases from V and 8 bases from J, the junction contained 3 bases not matched to a gene. The germline V gene encodes CDR1 MDHEN and CDR2 SYDVKM. CDR3 in DNA: TGTGCCAGCAGTAGACAGGGGGCGGATGAGCAGTTCTTC. This codes for CASSRQGADEQFF.

There are many counts of this clonotype. The V gene is TRBV5-1, the J gene TRBJ1-4; 9 nucleotides align to TRBD1. Germline CDR1 reads SGHRS; CDR2 reads YFSETQ. V was pared by 0 bases and J by 7 bases, with 4 bases of the junction left unmatched. The CDR3 is made up of 15 amino acids. The CDR3 DNA sequence: TGCGCCAGCAGCTTGGGGACAGGGGTGGTTGAAAAACTGTTTTTT. This gives the protein CASSLGTGVVEKLFF.

The chain has TRBV10-2 and TRBJ1-3, with 7 bases aligning to TRBD1. The V segment lost 5 bases and the J segment 9 bases; nucleotides outside the gene matches: 1. The CDR3 covers 11 residues. From germline, CDR1 is WSHSY and CDR2 SAAADI. The CDR3 here is CASSPGGTIYF. CDR3 DNA sequence: TGCGCCAGCAGTCCAGGGGGCACCATATATTTT.

This clonotype has a count of ten or more. V usage is TRBV11-2 and J usage is TRBJ1-5, with no clear D. Germline CDR1 SGHAT, CDR2 FQNNGV. Trimming took off 1 base at V and 9 bases at J, with 19 bases between the two ends. This CDR3 has 16 residues. DNA of the CDR3: TGTGCCAGCAGCTTAGTTCGGGCCGGAAGAAAAGGGCCCCAGCATTTT. It is translated as CASSLVRAGRKGPQHF.

The V gene is TRBV5-1, the J gene TRBJ2-7; D call uncertain. The CDR3 has 15 amino acids. V gave up 4 bases and J gave up 7 bases, with 21 bases separating them. Germline CDR1 reads SGHRS; CDR2 reads YFSETQ. The CDR3 protein is CASSEDDGRVDEQYF. CDR3 DNA: TGCGCCAGCAGCGAGGACGACGGTCGAGTGGATGAGCAGTACTTC. The full variable domain, rest sourced from reference TRBV5-1 and TRBJ2-7, is KAGVTQTPRYLIKTRGQQVTLSCSPISGHRSVSWYQQTPGQGLQFLFEYFSETQRNKGNFPGRFSGRQFSNSRSEMNVSTLELGDSALYLCASSEDDGRVDEQYFGPGTRLTVT.

This clonotype was counted ten times or more. V is TRBV20-1 and J is TRBJ2-7; TRBD2 might be the D (6 bases). V lost 0 bases, J lost 6 bases, and 15 bases lay in between. CDR1 and CDR2 from the germline V gene are DFQATT and SNEGSKA (reference sequence). This CDR3 contains 14 residues. In DNA, the CDR3 is TGCAGTGCTAGAGAGGGACTTGCGGTCGGCGAGCAGTACTTC. Its protein product is CSAREGLAVGEQYF.

The chain joins TRBV6-1 to TRBJ2-5, with D hard to call. Germline V gene data show CDR1 as MNHNS and CDR2 as SASEGT. V was trimmed by 1 base and J by 5 bases, leaving 8 bases between them. The CDR3 is made up of 13 amino acids. The CDR3 DNA sequence: TGTGCCAGCAGTGAAGGGGTCTGGGAGACCCAGTACTTC. Its protein product is CASSEGVWETQYF.

This clonotype was recorded many times. The chain recombines TRBV7-9 with TRBJ2-5; D call uncertain. Germline values: CDR1 SEHNR, CDR2 FQNEAQ (reference sequence). CDR3 size: 15 residues. V gave up 0 bases and J gave up 5 bases, with 13 bases separating them. The CDR3 bases are TGTGCCAGCAGCTTAGCCCTGGACCTTGGGGAGACCCAGTACTTC. This sequence encodes CASSLALDLGETQYF.

This clonotype was detected ten times or more. The gene calls are TRBV7-9 and TRBJ2-1; 9 nucleotides agree with TRBD2. CDR3 length equals 16 residues. V was clipped by 4 bases and J by 7 bases; unmatched bases: 11. Germline V lookup: CDR1 SEHNR, CDR2 FQNEAQ (reference sequence). CDR3 residues: CASSSSSSGKRNEQFF. The CDR3 DNA sequence: TGTGCCAGCAGCTCGAGCTCTAGCGGGAAGAGGAATGAGCAGTTCTTC.

In its sample, this clonotype was seen many times. The chain uses TRBV2 and TRBJ2-3, with D hard to call. V dropped 3 bases and J dropped 6 bases, with 7 bases sitting between them. The CDR3 has 12 amino acids. Per the germline V gene, CDR1 is SNHLY and CDR2 is FYNNEI. CDR3 nucleotide sequence: TGTGCCAGCAGTGATAGAGCGGATACGCAGTATTTT. Its protein is CASSDRADTQYF.

This clonotype was counted many times. The genes are TRBV20-1 and TRBJ1-1, with unresolved D. V was shortened by 6 bases and J by 0 bases, with 17 bases between the two germline ends. The germline gives CDR1 DFQATT, CDR2 SNEGSKA (reference sequence). The CDR3 runs to 15 residues. The CDR3 DNA follows: TGCAGTGCGGTCTCGGGCGGAAACATGAACACTGAAGCTTTCTTT. Amino acid sequence: CSAVSGGNMNTEAFF.

This clonotype occurred many times. V and J are TRBV12-3 or TRBV12-4 and TRBJ2-1, with 9 bases matching TRBD1. Losses at the gene ends were 5 bases for V and 10 bases for J; bases not matched to a gene: 6. CDR3 length: 13 amino acids. The DNA for the CDR3 is TGTGCCAGCAGTGCAGACAGGGGGAGAGAGCAGTTCTTC. The encoded protein is CASSADRGREQFF.

There are many counts of this clonotype. The V call is TRBV2, the J call TRBJ1-4; maybe TRBD1 (5 bases). This CDR3 comprises 12 residues. Germline V CDR1 and CDR2: SNHLY, FYNNEI. V lost 7 bases, J lost 10 bases, and 13 bases lay in between. DNA for the CDR3: TGTGCCAGCATAAAGGACAAGGGAAAACTGTTTTTT. Translated, it gives CASIKDKGKLFF.

This clonotype was counted ten times or more. This rearrangement joins TRBV28 to TRBJ2-5; 7 nucleotides agree with TRBD1. Germline trimming cut 6 bases from V and 5 bases from J; bases unmatched to any gene: 12. CDR1 is MDHEN and CDR2 is SYDVKM in the germline V gene. This CDR3 region has 15 residues. The CDR3 DNA follows: TGTGCCAGCAGCAAGACAGGGAAGATGGGGGAGACCCAGTACTTC. It specifies CASSKTGKMGETQYF.